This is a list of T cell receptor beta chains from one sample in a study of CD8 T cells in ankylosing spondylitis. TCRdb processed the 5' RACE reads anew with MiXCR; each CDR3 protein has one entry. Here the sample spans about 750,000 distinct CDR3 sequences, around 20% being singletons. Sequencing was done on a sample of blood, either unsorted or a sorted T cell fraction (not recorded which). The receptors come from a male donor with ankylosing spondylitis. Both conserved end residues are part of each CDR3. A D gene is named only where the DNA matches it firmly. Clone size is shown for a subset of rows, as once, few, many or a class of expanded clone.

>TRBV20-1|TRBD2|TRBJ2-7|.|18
CSARHYLQLAGDLYEQYF
TGCAGTGCTAGGCATTACCTACAACTAGCGGGAGACCTCTACGAGCAGTACTTC
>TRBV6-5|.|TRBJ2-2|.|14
CASSYSQGTGELFF
TGTGCCAGCAGTTACTCCCAGGGGACCGGGGAGCTGTTTTTT
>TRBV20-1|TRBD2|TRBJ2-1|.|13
CSRSAGRWDEQFF
TGCAGCAGATCAGCGGGACGGTGGGATGAGCAGTTCTTC
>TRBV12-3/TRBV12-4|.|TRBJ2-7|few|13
CASNQQQGDEQYF
TGTGCCAGCAATCAACAACAGGGTGATGAGCAGTACTTC
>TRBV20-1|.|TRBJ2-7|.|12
CSASTSNYEQYF
TGCAGTGCTAGCACTAGCAACTACGAGCAGTACTTC
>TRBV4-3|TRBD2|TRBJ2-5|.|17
CASSQEGLAGAGETQYF
TGCGCCAGCAGCCAAGAGGGACTAGCGGGAGCTGGTGAGACCCAGTACTTC
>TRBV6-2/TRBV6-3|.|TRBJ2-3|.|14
CASSYTTSADTQYF
TGTGCCAGCAGTTACACGACTAGTGCAGATACGCAGTATTTT
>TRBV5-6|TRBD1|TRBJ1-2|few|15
CASSMGQGAGYGYTF
TGTGCCAGCAGCATGGGACAGGGGGCTGGGTATGGCTACACCTTC
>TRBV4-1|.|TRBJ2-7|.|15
CASSQEVGQSMEQYF
TGCGCCAGCAGCCAAGAGGTAGGACAGTCTATGGAGCAGTACTTC
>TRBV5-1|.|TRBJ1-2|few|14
CASSLVDRTAGYTF
TGCGCCAGCAGCTTGGTGGACCGGACGGCCGGCTACACCTTC
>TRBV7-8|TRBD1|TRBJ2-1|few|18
CASSFDPRDSGSYNEQFF
TGTGCCAGCAGCTTTGATCCCCGGGACAGCGGCTCCTACAATGAGCAGTTCTTC
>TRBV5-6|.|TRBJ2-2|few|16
CASSLVGESNTGELFF
TGTGCCAGCAGCTTGGTGGGGGAGTCGAACACCGGGGAGCTGTTTTTT
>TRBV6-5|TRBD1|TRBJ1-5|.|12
CASQGAGQPQHF
TGTGCCAGCCAGGGGGCTGGGCAGCCCCAGCATTTT
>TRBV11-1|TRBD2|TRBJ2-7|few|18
CASSLHVPAPGTSYEQYF
TGTGCCAGCAGCTTACACGTCCCGGCCCCCGGGACTAGCTACGAGCAGTACTTC
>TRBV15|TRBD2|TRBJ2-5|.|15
CATSSGLAGGETQYF
TGTGCCACCAGCAGTGGACTAGCGGGGGGTGAGACCCAGTACTTC
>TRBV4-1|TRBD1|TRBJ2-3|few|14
CASSRGQGANTQYF
TGCGCCAGCAGCCGAGGACAGGGAGCCAATACGCAGTATTTT
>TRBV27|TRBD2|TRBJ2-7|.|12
CASQSGGDEQYF
TGTGCCAGCCAGTCGGGGGGGGACGAGCAGTACTTC
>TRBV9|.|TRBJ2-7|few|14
CASSRQDTSYEQYF
TGTGCCAGCAGCAGACAGGACACTTCCTACGAGCAGTACTTC
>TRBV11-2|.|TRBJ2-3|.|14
CASSFPGTPDTQYF
TGTGCCAGCAGCTTCCCCGGGACACCAGATACGCAGTATTTT
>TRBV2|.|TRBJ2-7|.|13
CASSETQTYEQYF
TGTGCCAGCAGTGAAACCCAGACCTACGAGCAGTACTTC
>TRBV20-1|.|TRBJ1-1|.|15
CSARTSQGMNTEAFF
TGCAGTGCTAGAACATCCCAGGGTATGAACACTGAAGCTTTCTTT
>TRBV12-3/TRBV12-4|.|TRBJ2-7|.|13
CASKHAPGYEQYF
TGTGCCAGCAAACATGCCCCAGGCTACGAGCAGTACTTC
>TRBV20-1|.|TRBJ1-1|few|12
CSAIQGTDEAFF
TGCAGTGCTATTCAAGGGACGGACGAAGCTTTCTTT
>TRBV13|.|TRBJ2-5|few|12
CASGVLEETQYF
TGTGCCAGCGGAGTCCTGGAAGAGACCCAGTACTTC
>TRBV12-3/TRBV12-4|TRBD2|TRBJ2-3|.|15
CASSRTSGGVDTQYF
TGTGCCAGCAGCAGGACTAGCGGGGGGGTAGATACGCAGTATTTT
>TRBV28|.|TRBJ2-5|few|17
CASSLPIRVPDGETQYF
TGTGCCAGCAGTTTACCCATCCGCGTCCCCGATGGAGAGACCCAGTACTTC
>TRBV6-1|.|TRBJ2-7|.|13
CASSPQGVREQYF
TGTGCCAGCAGCCCGCAGGGCGTCCGCGAGCAGTACTTC
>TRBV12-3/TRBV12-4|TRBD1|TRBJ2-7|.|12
CASTSTGAEQYF
TGTGCCAGCACCTCAACAGGGGCCGAGCAGTACTTC
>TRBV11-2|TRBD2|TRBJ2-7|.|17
CASSLRTSGSVVYEQYF
TGTGCCAGCAGCCTTCGGACTAGCGGGAGTGTGGTTTACGAGCAGTACTTC
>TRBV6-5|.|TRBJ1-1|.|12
CASSYPPTEAFF
TGTGCCAGCAGTTACCCCCCGACTGAAGCTTTCTTT
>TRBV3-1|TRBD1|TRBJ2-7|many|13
CASSRQGSDEQYF
TGTGCCAGCAGCCGACAGGGGAGCGACGAGCAGTACTTC
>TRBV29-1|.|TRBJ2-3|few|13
CSVDWQPSDTQYF
TGCAGCGTTGATTGGCAGCCCAGCGATACGCAGTATTTT
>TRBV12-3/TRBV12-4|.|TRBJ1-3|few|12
CASDGSGNTIYF
TGTGCCAGCGACGGCTCTGGAAACACCATATATTTT
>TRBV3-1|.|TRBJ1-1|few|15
CASSQDWQDGAEAFF
TGTGCCAGCAGCCAAGATTGGCAGGACGGGGCTGAAGCTTTCTTT
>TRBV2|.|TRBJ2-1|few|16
CASIVGLARSYNEQFF
TGTGCCAGCATCGTAGGGCTAGCGAGGTCCTACAATGAGCAGTTCTTC
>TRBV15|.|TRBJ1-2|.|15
CATSRGRTLGYGYTF
TGTGCCACCAGCAGAGGAAGGACCCTCGGGTATGGCTACACCTTC
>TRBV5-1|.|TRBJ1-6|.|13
CASSFDSFSPLHF
TGCGCCAGCAGCTTCGACAGTTTTTCACCCCTCCACTTT
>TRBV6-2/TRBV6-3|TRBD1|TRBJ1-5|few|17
CASSSPRGTGGDQPQHF
TGTGCCAGCAGTTCCCCTAGGGGGACAGGGGGTGATCAGCCCCAGCATTTT
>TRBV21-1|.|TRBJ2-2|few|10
CANHTGELFF
TGTGCCAATCACACCGGGGAGCTGTTTTTT
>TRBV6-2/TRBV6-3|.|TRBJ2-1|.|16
CASSYTFYGSGDEQFF
TGTGCCAGCAGTTACACATTCTATGGATCAGGCGATGAGCAGTTCTTC
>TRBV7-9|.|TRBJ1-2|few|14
CASSSGTRGGGYTF
TGTGCCAGCAGCTCCGGGACGAGAGGAGGAGGCTACACCTTC
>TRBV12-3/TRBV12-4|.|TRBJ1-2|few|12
CASRRQNYGYTF
TGTGCCAGCAGGAGACAGAACTATGGCTACACCTTC
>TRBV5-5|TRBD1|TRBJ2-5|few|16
CASSQTGTGPPETQYF
TGTGCCAGCAGCCAAACCGGGACAGGTCCCCCGGAGACCCAGTACTTC
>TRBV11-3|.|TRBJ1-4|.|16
CASSRTGAGFNEKLFF
TGTGCCAGCAGCCGGACCGGTGCGGGGTTTAATGAAAAACTGTTTTTT
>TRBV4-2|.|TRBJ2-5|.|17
CASSQTGGAGRVETQYF
TGTGCCAGCAGCCAGACTGGGGGGGCCGGTCGAGTAGAGACCCAGTACTTC
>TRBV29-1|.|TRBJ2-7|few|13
CSVAGPLSYEQYF
TGCAGCGTTGCAGGGCCCCTTTCCTACGAGCAGTACTTC
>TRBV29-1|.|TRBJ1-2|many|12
CSVEGDVYGYTF
TGCAGCGTTGAAGGAGATGTCTATGGCTACACCTTC
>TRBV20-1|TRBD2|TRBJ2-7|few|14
CSATLAGGPYEQYF
TGCAGTGCTACGCTAGCGGGGGGCCCCTACGAGCAGTACTTC
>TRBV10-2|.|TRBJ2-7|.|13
CASRLLNSYEQYF
TGCGCCAGCAGATTACTTAACTCCTACGAGCAGTACTTC
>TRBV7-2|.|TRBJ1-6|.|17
CASSLVTLFYSNSPLHF
TGTGCCAGCAGCTTAGTAACTCTTTTTTACTCAAATTCACCCCTCCACTTT
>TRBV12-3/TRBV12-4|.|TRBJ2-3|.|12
CASSRTEGTQYF
TGTGCCAGCAGCCGGACTGAGGGTACGCAGTATTTT
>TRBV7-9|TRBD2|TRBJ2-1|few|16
CASSGLAGSSYNEQFF
TGTGCCAGCAGCGGACTAGCGGGGAGCTCCTACAATGAGCAGTTCTTC